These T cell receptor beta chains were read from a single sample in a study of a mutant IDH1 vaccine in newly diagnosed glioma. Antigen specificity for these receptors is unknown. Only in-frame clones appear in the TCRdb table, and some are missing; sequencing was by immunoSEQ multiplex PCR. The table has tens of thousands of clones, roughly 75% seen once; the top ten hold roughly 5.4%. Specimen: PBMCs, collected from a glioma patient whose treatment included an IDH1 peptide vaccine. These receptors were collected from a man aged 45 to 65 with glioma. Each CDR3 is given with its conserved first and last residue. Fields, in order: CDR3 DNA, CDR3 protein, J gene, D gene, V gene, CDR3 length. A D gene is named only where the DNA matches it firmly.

TGCGCCAGCAGCTTGAATGACGGACCGCGCTGGGGCGGGGAGCTGTTTTTT,CASSLNDGPRWGGELFF,TRBJ2-2,.,TRBV5-1,17
TGTGCCAGCTGGGGAGTTCTAGCCAAAAACATTCAGTACTTC,CASWGVLAKNIQYF,TRBJ2-4,.,TRBV5-4,14
TGTGCCAGCAGCGTAGCTAGCGGGGGGGCCACAGATACGCAGTATTTT,CASSVASGGATDTQYF,TRBJ2-3,TRBD2,TRBV9,16
TGTGCCAGCAGTTTCAGCCTCACCCCCTACAATGAGCAGTTCTTC,CASSFSLTPYNEQFF,TRBJ2-1,.,TRBV27,15
TGTGCCAGCAGTGCCGACAGGGGAAAGCAGTTCTTC,CASSADRGKQFF,TRBJ2-1,TRBD1,TRBV2,12
TGTGCCAGCAGTTTACCCCGCGGGGGAGGCCATAGCAATCAGCCCCAGCATTTT,CASSLPRGGGHSNQPQHF,TRBJ1-5,.,TRBV27,18
TGTGCCAGCAGCCCCGGGACAGGGAATGAGCAGTTCTTC,CASSPGTGNEQFF,TRBJ2-1,TRBD1,TRBV7-3,13
TGTGCCAGCAGTTACGGGGACGAGCAGTACTTC,CASSYGDEQYF,TRBJ2-7,.,TRBV6-5,11
TGTGCCTTTCGGACAGGCGGAAATGAAAAACTGTTTTTT,CAFRTGGNEKLFF,TRBJ1-4,TRBD1,TRBV30,13
TGTGCCAGCAGCTTGGGCCTAAACACTGAAGCTTTCTTT,CASSLGLNTEAFF,TRBJ1-1,.,TRBV11-3,13
TGTGCCAGCAGCTTGGCCCCCGGGGGCGATGAAAAACTGTTTTTT,CASSLAPGGDEKLFF,TRBJ1-4,.,TRBV5-6,15
TGTGCCAGCAGTTCTTTAGAGGGGAGACAGCCCCAGCATTTT,CASSSLEGRQPQHF,TRBJ1-5,.,TRBV2,14
TGTGCCTGGAACGTCAGGGGAGAGCAGTACTTC,CAWNVRGEQYF,TRBJ2-7,.,TRBV30,11
TGTGCCAGCAGCTTCGGCACCTTCTACGAGCAGTACTTC,CASSFGTFYEQYF,TRBJ2-7,.,TRBV11-2,13
TGTGCCTGGAGCAAGACAGTTTACGGTGAGCAGTTCTTC,CAWSKTVYGEQFF,TRBJ2-1,.,TRBV30,13
TGTGCCAGTAGCTCGACTAGCGGACGGTACAATGAGCAGTTCTTC,CASSSTSGRYNEQFF,TRBJ2-1,TRBD2,TRBV19,15
TGTGCCAGCAGTCCGAGACAGGAGCAAGAGACCCAGTACTTC,CASSPRQEQETQYF,TRBJ2-5,.,TRBV28,14
TGTGCCACCAGCAGAGACCCATCCTATATCGGCTACACCTTC,CATSRDPSYIGYTF,TRBJ1-2,.,TRBV15,14
TGTGCCAGCAGCTTCGGGACAGGGAAGGCCGGGGAGCTGTTTTTT,CASSFGTGKAGELFF,TRBJ2-2,TRBD1,TRBV11-3,15
TGTGCCAGCAGTTTATCGTCAGGGGGCGGTTGGACCACTGAAGCTTTCTTT,CASSLSSGGGWTTEAFF,TRBJ1-1,TRBD1,TRBV27,17
TGTGCCAGCAGTCCCCCGGGACTAGTCTACGAGCAGTACTTC,CASSPPGLVYEQYF,TRBJ2-7,TRBD2,TRBV6-6,14
TGTGCCAGCAGCTTGGAACAGGGTAGCTATGGCTACACCTTC,CASSLEQGSYGYTF,TRBJ1-2,.,TRBV5-6,14
TGTGCCAGCACCGGGGGAAATCAGCCCCAGCATTTT,CASTGGNQPQHF,TRBJ1-5,.,TRBV6-6,12